In its sample, the clone carrying this T cell receptor (beta chain) was seen a few times. The record originates from a study of patients and donors after allogeneic stem cell transplantation. This CDR3 has 13 amino acids. Trimming took 4 bases from V and 8 from J, leaving 11 bases between them. Germline lookup yields CDR1 SEHNR and CDR2 FQNEAQ (reference sequence). TCRdb called the RT-PCR reads again in MiXCR, with one record for every CDR3 protein. The table includes fewer than 500,000 distinct CDR3 sequences, 16% detected once. The V call is TRBV7-9, the J call TRBJ1-4, with D perhaps matching TRBD1 (6 bases). The sample comprised blood, either unsorted or a sorted T cell fraction (not recorded which). This TCR derives from a human donor who was either an allogeneic HSCT recipient or a stem cell or donor lymphocyte infusion donor (not recorded which). It is not recorded whose cells these are; they may come from a transplant donor. CDR3 loop: CASSSQGREKLFF. The DNA of the CDR3 is TGTGCCAGCAGCTCACAGGGCAGAGAAAAACTGTTTTTT.